The rows below give T cell receptor beta chains drawn from one sample of a study of control samples from healthy donors and cancer patients. Produced via immunoSEQ multiplex PCR; TCRdb's table is partial and in-frame only. Of over 150,000 clones listed, over 90% are singletons. Sequenced material: blood. These receptors were obtained from a woman in her 30s in good health. Both conserved end residues are part of each CDR3. D genes are given only for firm matches. The size entry is marked missing in some rows and otherwise reads once, few, many or a size class.

size: .; J: TRBJ2-1; V: TRBV6-4; D: TRBD2; CDR3: CASSEGQAGDYNEQFF; DNA: TGTGCCAGCAGTGAAGGTCAGGCGGGGGACTACAATGAGCAGTTCTTC
size: once; J: TRBJ2-1; V: TRBV19; D: TRBD2; CDR3: CASSIAGGSNEQFF; DNA: TGTGCCAGTAGTATAGCGGGAGGGTCGAATGAGCAGTTCTTC
size: .; J: TRBJ2-7; V: TRBV5-6; D: .; CDR3: CASSLARGIYEQYF; DNA: TGTGCCAGCAGCTTGGCCAGGGGAATCTACGAGCAGTACTTC
size: .; J: TRBJ1-6; V: TRBV2; D: TRBD1; CDR3: CASSLRDRGNSPLHF; DNA: TGTGCCAGCAGTCTTAGGGACAGGGGTAATTCACCCCTCCACTTT
size: .; J: TRBJ2-3; V: TRBV18; D: .; CDR3: CASSPLRGLYTDTQYF; DNA: TGTGCCAGCTCACCTCTCCGGGGGCTCTACACAGATACGCAGTATTTT
size: .; J: TRBJ1-5; V: TRBV19; D: .; CDR3: CASRLNSNQPQHF; DNA: TGTGCCAGTAGACTCAATAGCAATCAGCCCCAGCATTTT
size: .; J: TRBJ2-7; V: TRBV20-1; D: .; CDR3: CSASRGRAYEQYF; DNA: TGCAGTGCTAGTCGGGGAAGGGCCTACGAGCAGTACTTC
size: once; J: TRBJ2-2; V: TRBV6-2/TRBV6-3; D: TRBD2; CDR3: CASSSLAGANTGELFF; DNA: TGTGCCAGCAGTTCTCTAGCGGGAGCGAACACCGGGGAGCTGTTTTTT
size: .; J: TRBJ2-3; V: TRBV29-1; D: .; CDR3: CSVVNLESSTDTQYF; DNA: TGCAGCGTTGTAAATCTGGAGTCGAGCACAGATACGCAGTATTTT
size: .; J: TRBJ1-1; V: TRBV6-5; D: .; CDR3: CASSRRSGQNTEAFF; DNA: TGTGCCAGCAGTCGTCGATCGGGACAGAACACTGAAGCTTTCTTT
size: .; J: TRBJ1-5; V: TRBV19; D: .; CDR3: CASSILGVVQPQHF; DNA: TGTGCCAGTAGTATACTTGGGGTCGTTCAGCCCCAGCATTTT
size: .; J: TRBJ2-7; V: TRBV28; D: .; CDR3: CASMRAARLPEQYF; DNA: TGTGCCAGCATGCGGGCCGCAAGACTTCCCGAGCAGTACTTC
size: .; J: TRBJ1-6; V: TRBV5-1; D: .; CDR3: CASSLMQGQNSPLHF; DNA: TGCGCCAGCAGCTTGATGCAGGGTCAGAATTCACCCCTCCACTTT
size: .; J: TRBJ1-2; V: TRBV18; D: TRBD1; CDR3: CASSPTGGYGYTF; DNA: TGTGCCAGCTCCCCTACAGGGGGCTATGGCTACACCTTC
size: .; J: TRBJ1-2; V: TRBV5-1; D: .; CDR3: CASSLGVTGRTVGYTF; DNA: TGCGCCAGCAGCTTGGGTGTAACAGGGCGGACGGTAGGCTACACCTTC
size: .; J: TRBJ2-2; V: TRBV23-1; D: .; CDR3: CSLGDSIGELFF; DNA: TGCTCTCTAGGGGATAGTATCGGGGAGCTGTTTTTT
size: .; J: TRBJ1-4; V: TRBV6-5; D: .; CDR3: CASSYSGEEKLFF; DNA: TGTGCCAGCAGTTACTCCGGGGAGGAAAAACTGTTTTTT
size: .; J: TRBJ2-5; V: TRBV11-2; D: TRBD2; CDR3: CASSVGLAGTQYF; DNA: TGTGCCAGCAGCGTGGGTCTAGCGGGGACCCAGTACTTC
size: .; J: TRBJ2-2; V: TRBV29-1; D: TRBD2; CDR3: CSVDTAGVTGELFF; DNA: TGCAGCGTTGACACAGCGGGAGTTACCGGGGAGCTGTTTTTT
size: .; J: TRBJ1-2; V: TRBV7-9; D: .; CDR3: CASSLGTQVVYGYTF; DNA: TGTGCCAGCAGCCTCGGGACGCAGGTCGTCTATGGCTACACCTTC
size: .; J: TRBJ2-3; V: TRBV3-1/TRBV3-2; D: TRBD1; CDR3: CASSLPGTASTDTQYF; DNA: TGTGCCAGCAGCCTTCCCGGGACAGCTAGCACAGATACGCAGTATTTT
size: .; J: TRBJ2-2; V: TRBV7-2; D: .; CDR3: CASNGIDANTGELFF; DNA: TGTGCCAGCAACGGGATTGATGCGAACACCGGGGAGCTGTTTTTT
size: .; J: TRBJ2-3; V: TRBV6-6; D: TRBD2; CDR3: CASNIAGGITDTQYF; DNA: TGTGCCAGTAATATCGCGGGGGGGATAACAGATACGCAGTATTTT
size: .; J: TRBJ1-5; V: TRBV6-6; D: .; CDR3: CASSYPPSMGQPQHF; DNA: TGTGCCAGCAGTTACCCGCCCTCGATGGGTCAGCCCCAGCATTTT
size: .; J: TRBJ1-2; V: TRBV20-1; D: .; CDR3: CSARAGYGYTF; DNA: TGCAGTGCTAGAGCAGGCTATGGCTACACCTTC
size: once; J: TRBJ1-2; V: TRBV19; D: TRBD1; CDR3: CASSIPGTGDGYTF; DNA: TGTGCCAGTAGTATACCGGGGACAGGGGATGGCTACACCTTC
size: .; J: TRBJ1-1; V: TRBV3-1/TRBV3-2; D: TRBD1; CDR3: CASSQGTGGNTEAFF; DNA: TGTGCCAGCAGCCAAGGAACAGGGGGGAACACTGAAGCTTTCTTT
size: .; J: TRBJ2-1; V: TRBV28; D: TRBD2; CDR3: CASSLLSGGNYNEQFF; DNA: TGTGCCAGCAGTTTACTGAGCGGGGGGAACTACAATGAGCAGTTCTTC
size: .; J: TRBJ2-2; V: TRBV30; D: TRBD2; CDR3: CAWRAGVGTGELFF; DNA: TGTGCCTGGAGAGCGGGAGTTGGTACCGGGGAGCTGTTTTTT
size: once; J: TRBJ1-1; V: TRBV14; D: .; CDR3: CASSQGAGTVEAFF; DNA: TGTGCCAGCAGCCAAGGTGCAGGGACGGTCGAAGCTTTCTTT
size: .; J: TRBJ2-6; V: TRBV6-5; D: .; CDR3: CASTPSWGGANVLTF; DNA: TGTGCCAGCACCCCCAGTTGGGGGGGGGCCAACGTCCTGACTTTC
size: .; J: TRBJ2-3; V: TRBV28; D: TRBD1; CDR3: CASSSDRGGADTQYF; DNA: TGTGCCAGCAGTTCCGACAGGGGCGGGGCAGATACGCAGTATTTT
size: .; J: TRBJ2-7; V: TRBV18; D: TRBD1; CDR3: CASSPRDRASYEQYF; DNA: TGTGCCAGCTCACCACGGGACAGGGCCTCCTACGAGCAGTACTTC
size: .; J: TRBJ2-1; V: TRBV3-1/TRBV3-2; D: TRBD2; CDR3: CASSQGPSGLYNEQFF; DNA: TGTGCCAGCAGCCAAGGTCCTAGCGGGCTGTACAATGAGCAGTTCTTC
size: .; J: TRBJ1-2; V: TRBV27; D: .; CDR3: CASSPGGYGYTF; DNA: TGTGCCAGCAGCCCGGGGGGCTATGGCTACACCTTC
size: few; J: TRBJ2-1; V: TRBV20-1; D: TRBD1; CDR3: CSAREDREQFF; DNA: TGCAGTGCTAGAGAGGACAGGGAGCAGTTCTTC
size: .; J: TRBJ2-5; V: TRBV5-1; D: TRBD1; CDR3: CASRRGTGIGETQYF; DNA: TGCGCCAGCAGGCGGGGGACAGGGATAGGAGAGACCCAGTACTTC
size: .; J: TRBJ2-1; V: TRBV4-1; D: TRBD2; CDR3: CASSQRLAQTPYEQFF; DNA: TGCGCCAGCAGCCAACGACTAGCCCAAACCCCCTATGAGCAGTTCTTC
size: .; J: TRBJ2-7; V: TRBV11-2; D: TRBD2; CDR3: CASSSPSGSYEQYF; DNA: TGTGCCAGCAGCAGTCCCAGCGGGAGTTACGAGCAGTACTTC
size: .; J: TRBJ1-2; V: TRBV6-5; D: TRBD1; CDR3: CASSHRGVNYGYTF; DNA: TGTGCCAGCAGTCACAGGGGTGTTAACTATGGCTACACCTTC
size: .; J: TRBJ2-3; V: TRBV27; D: .; CDR3: CASSLLKPVPSTDTQYF; DNA: TGTGCCAGCAGTTTACTAAAGCCGGTCCCTAGCACAGATACGCAGTATTTT
size: once; J: TRBJ2-5; V: TRBV7-9; D: TRBD1; CDR3: CASSLTDREVETQYF; DNA: TGTGCCAGCAGCTTAACGGACAGGGAGGTAGAGACCCAGTACTTC
size: .; J: TRBJ2-1; V: TRBV14; D: .; CDR3: CASSETLRGRDNEQFF; DNA: TGTGCCAGCAGCGAAACTCTGCGGGGCCGGGACAATGAGCAGTTCTTC
size: .; J: TRBJ1-2; V: TRBV2; D: .; CDR3: CASSVAGGYGYTF; DNA: TGTGCCAGCAGTGTGGCCGGCGGCTATGGCTACACCTTC
size: .; J: TRBJ1-1; V: TRBV27; D: .; CDR3: CASSYNPRLNTEAFF; DNA: TGTGCCAGCAGTTACAATCCAAGGCTCAACACTGAAGCTTTCTTT
size: once; J: TRBJ1-5; V: TRBV5-1; D: .; CDR3: CASSLDSYSNQPQHF; DNA: TGCGCCAGCAGCTTGGACAGTTATTCTAATCAGCCCCAGCATTTT
size: .; J: TRBJ2-3; V: TRBV5-1; D: TRBD2; CDR3: CASSLALAGSTDTQYF; DNA: TGCGCCAGCAGCTTGGCCCTAGCGGGGAGCACAGATACGCAGTATTTT